The 7 T cell receptor beta chains below all came from one sample that was sequenced in a study of regulatory T cells in long-lasting Graves disease. Time point reported: newly diagnosed GD, antithyroid drugs for less than 3 months. The TCR library used RNA extracted from PBMCs. Both iRepertoire HTBI primers and Arm-PCR of CDR3 regions were used to build the TCR beta libraries. TCRdb re-derived calls from the multiplex PCR reads in MiXCR, one entry per CDR3 protein. The sample records roughly 380,000 distinct CDR3 sequences, over 15% being singletons. The sample also formed part of further work on T cells in Graves' hyperthyroidism and ophthalmopathy.

Sequenced here: peripheral blood mononuclear cells (PBMCs), sampled at new diagnosis, from a patient treated with antithyroid drugs. The source is a man in his forties with Graves disease.

In this sample, this clonotype turned up a few times. The CDR3 DNA follows: TGTGCCAGCAGCCCCTCGGGGGGGGGCGACGGGGAGCTGTTTTTT. Its translation: CASSPSGGGDGELFF. The chain employs TRBV9 and TRBJ2-2; 8 bases are a match to TRBD2. Germline V lookup: CDR1 SGDLS, CDR2 YYNGEE. The CDR3 covers 15 residues. Trimming at V came to 4 bases and at J to 7 bases, leaving 9 bases not matched to a gene.

J is TRBJ2-1 and V is TRBV24-1, with D maybe TRBD2 (6 bases). Germline assignment: CDR1 KGHDR and CDR2 SFDVKD. Trimming removed 5 bases at V and 4 bases at J, with 20 bases between. The CDR3 contains 17 residues. CDR3: CATSGIGEEGGYNEQFF. For the CDR3, the DNA is TGTGCCACCAGTGGAATAGGGGAGGAAGGTGGGTACAATGAGCAGTTCTTC.

There are many counts of this clonotype. The V gene is TRBV12-3 or TRBV12-4, the J gene TRBJ1-5, with D unresolved. The ends were cut back, 2 bases at V and 3 bases at J, with 11 bases in the middle. The CDR3 spans 15 residues. The CDR3 DNA follows: TGTGCCAGCAGTTTAATGGCCAGCCCCAATCAGCCCCAGCATTTT. It yields the protein CASSLMASPNQPQHF.

In this sample, this clonotype turned up a few times. V and J are TRBV28 and TRBJ2-1; TRBD2 matches 13 bases. The trim removed 5 bases at V and 2 bases at J, leaving 3 bases unmatched. Germline assignment: CDR1 MDHEN and CDR2 SYDVKM. The CDR3 consists of 16 residues. The CDR3 coding sequence is TGTGCCAGCAGTCCCACTAGCGGGGGGGCCTACAATGAGCAGTTCTTC. It encodes CASSPTSGGAYNEQFF.

This clonotype has just a few counts. The rearrangement links TRBV7-6 to TRBJ2-5; 10 bases match TRBD2. CDR1 is SGHVS and CDR2 is FNYEAQ in the germline V gene. The CDR3 covers 14 residues. V shed 4 bases and J 3 bases; nucleotides not matched to a gene: 2. CDR3 nucleotide sequence: TGTGCCAGCAGCTGGACTAGCGGCGAAGAGACCCAGTACTTC. It translates to CASSWTSGEETQYF.

In this sample, this clonotype turned up many times. The J gene is TRBJ2-1, the V gene TRBV6-1; D gene uncertain. Germline V CDR1 and CDR2: MNHNS, SASEGT. The CDR3 covers 14 residues. V was cut by 5 bases and J by 10 bases, with 18 bases left in between. The CDR3 spells CASSRVGGWGEQFF. The CDR3 nucleotides read TGTGCCAGCAGTCGTGTCGGTGGCTGGGGAGAGCAGTTCTTC.

This chain joins TRBV29-1 and TRBJ2-3, with 12 bases identical to TRBD2. CDR1 and CDR2 (germline): SQVTM, ANQGSEA. The CDR3 is 17 residues long. V was pared by 6 bases and J by 0 bases, with 10 bases of the junction left unmatched. CDR3 DNA: TGCAGCGTCCCCCCGCGGCTAGCGGGGGGGAGCACAGATACGCAGTATTTT. Translating gives CSVPPRLAGGSTDTQYF.